Listed below are T cell receptor beta chains from one sample, sequenced in a study of CD8 T cells in ankylosing spondylitis. TCRdb re-called the 5' RACE reads through MiXCR, storing one row per CDR3 protein. Among approximately 90,000 distinct CDR3 sequences listed, about 8% were seen once. Sequenced input: blood, either unsorted or a sorted T cell fraction (not recorded which). The source of these receptors is a male donor with ankylosing spondylitis or in good health (not recorded which). Each CDR3 is given with its conserved first and last residue. The D gene is left open where the match is weak. Part of the rows lack a size; the others show once, few, many or a class for expanded clones.

>15|TRBJ1-1|-|TRBV20-1|-
TGCAGTGCCCGACCCGACGACACGAAGAACACTGAAGCTTTCTTT
CSARPDDTKNTEAFF
>12|TRBJ2-3|many|TRBV20-1|-
TGCAGTGCTGGGGGGGCCACAGATACGCAGTATTTT
CSAGGATDTQYF
>12|TRBJ2-3|many|TRBV7-2|-
TGTGCCAGCAGCTTAGCCCCTACAGTAGCGTATTTT
CASSLAPTVAYF
>13|TRBJ1-1|many|TRBV19|-
TGTGCCAGTAGTATCACAGACAACACTGAAGCTTTCTTT
CASSITDNTEAFF
>18|TRBJ1-5|many|TRBV20-1|-
TGCAGTGCTAGAGATCCAGGACGAAATTTTTCACGCAATCAGCCCCAGCATTTT
CSARDPGRNFSRNQPQHF
>15|TRBJ2-3|many|TRBV21-1|-
TGTGCCACCCAACCGGTTCTAGCGGGGCCCGATACGCAGTATTTT
CATQPVLAGPDTQYF
>17|TRBJ2-7|-|TRBV18|TRBD2
TGTGCCAGCTCACGGATTTCCGGGACTAGCGTTCGACACGAGCAGTACTTC
CASSRISGTSVRHEQYF
>18|TRBJ2-3|-|TRBV12-3/TRBV12-4|TRBD2
TGTGCCAGCAGTTTTTCAGGTTGGTCTAGCGGGCGGGAAGATACGCAGTATTTT
CASSFSGWSSGREDTQYF
>12|TRBJ2-3|many|TRBV15|-
TGTGCCACCAGCAGAGATGTCGGGACAAGGTATTTT
CATSRDVGTRYF
>12|TRBJ2-7|few|TRBV20-1|-
TGCAGTGCTCTGGGACCAGGGTACGAGCAGTACTTC
CSALGPGYEQYF
>12|TRBJ2-7|many|TRBV10-3|-
TGCGCTCTCCCGGCCAGGGGGGACGAGCAGTACTTC
CALPARGDEQYF
>15|TRBJ2-7|many|TRBV20-1|-
TGCAGTGCTAGAGATGACGGAGTCCTCTCCTACGAGCAGTACTTC
CSARDDGVLSYEQYF
>15|TRBJ2-2|few|TRBV7-9|-
TGTGCCAGCAGCTTAGGTTGGGCGAACACCGGGGAGCTGTTTTTT
CASSLGWANTGELFF
>17|TRBJ2-2|many|TRBV24-1|TRBD1
TGTGCCACCAGTGATTCGGGACAGGGGGCTCTCGCCGGGGAGCTGTTTTTT
CATSDSGQGALAGELFF
>12|TRBJ2-3|many|TRBV5-1|TRBD1
TGCGCCAGCAGCGCGACAGGGGAAGCGCAGTATTTT
CASSATGEAQYF
>13|TRBJ2-1|many|TRBV11-2|-
TGTGCCAGCAGCGGGGCAGCCTACAATGAGCAGTTCTTC
CASSGAAYNEQFF
>20|TRBJ2-3|many|TRBV4-1|TRBD2
TGCGCCAGCAGCCTTCACCCAACTAGCGGGGGGGCCGCTAGCACAGATACGCAGTATTTT
CASSLHPTSGGAASTDTQYF
>15|TRBJ2-1|many|TRBV5-8|-
TGTGCCAGCAGCTTGGGGGGAAGTGACCACAATGAGCAGTTCTTC
CASSLGGSDHNEQFF
>18|TRBJ2-3|few|TRBV20-1|-
TGCAGTGCTAGAGATAGGCTACCTAACTGGGGGAGCACAGATACGCAGTATTTT
CSARDRLPNWGSTDTQYF
>14|TRBJ1-6|many|TRBV12-3/TRBV12-4|TRBD1
TGTGCCAGCACTCCGGGACAGGCTAATTCACCCCTCCACTTT
CASTPGQANSPLHF
>14|TRBJ2-7|many|TRBV3-1|-
TGTGCCAGCAGGAGAAGGGGTGACTCCTACGAGCAGTACTTC
CASRRRGDSYEQYF
>14|TRBJ1-5|many|TRBV7-2|-
TGTGCCAGCAGCCCTGGGGGGAGGCCTCAGCCCCAGCATTTT
CASSPGGRPQPQHF
>15|TRBJ2-3|few|TRBV24-1|TRBD1
TGTGCCACCAGTGGCGGACAGGGGTACACAGATACGCAGTATTTT
CATSGGQGYTDTQYF
>17|TRBJ1-5|many|TRBV27|-
TGTGCCAGCAGTTTTACCCCCTACCAAGGGACGGCAGAGCCCCAGCATTTT
CASSFTPYQGTAEPQHF
>15|TRBJ1-5|many|TRBV2|-
TGTGCCAGCAGTAGGGACTACCTACCGGGTCAGCCCCAGCATTTT
CASSRDYLPGQPQHF
>13|TRBJ2-5|-|TRBV7-8|-
TGTGCCAGCAGCTTAGAGGGACGAGAGACCCAGTACTTC
CASSLEGRETQYF
>17|TRBJ1-2|many|TRBV4-1|-
TGCGCCAGCAGCCAAGCTGGAAGGGGGAGGACTAACTATGGCTACACCTTC
CASSQAGRGRTNYGYTF
>13|TRBJ2-3|many|TRBV29-1|-
TGCAGCGTACCTTTCTATCGGGCAGATACGCAGTATTTT
CSVPFYRADTQYF
>13|TRBJ1-5|many|TRBV29-1|-
TGCAGCGTTGAAGACGGGGCGGGAGAAGCCCAGCATTTT
CSVEDGAGEAQHF
>13|TRBJ2-1|many|TRBV12-3/TRBV12-4|-
TGTGCCAGCAGTTTAGGTGGGATCAATGAGCAGTTCTTC
CASSLGGINEQFF
>15|TRBJ2-3|many|TRBV28|TRBD2
TGTGCCAGCAGTCCACAAAGGGACGGGAGGGATACGCAGTATTTT
CASSPQRDGRDTQYF
>19|TRBJ2-3|many|TRBV12-3/TRBV12-4|TRBD2
TGTGCCAGCAGTCCCTTCAAGACTAGCGGGAGTAGAGGGGCAGATACGCAGTATTTT
CASSPFKTSGSRGADTQYF
>13|TRBJ2-1|many|TRBV20-1|TRBD2
TGCAGTGCTGAGGGACTAGCGGTCAATGAGCAGTTCTTC
CSAEGLAVNEQFF
>14|TRBJ1-2|-|TRBV3-1|-
TGTGCCAGCAGCCCCCCCGGTACAGCCTATGGCTACACCTTC
CASSPPGTAYGYTF
>14|TRBJ1-2|many|TRBV6-2/TRBV6-3|TRBD1
TGTGCCAGCAGACGCGACAGGGAAGGCTATGGCTACACCTTC
CASRRDREGYGYTF
>16|TRBJ1-3|many|TRBV19|-
TGTGCCAGTACCCGACGGAGGCAGCTGTACGGAAACACCATATATTTT
CASTRRRQLYGNTIYF
>16|TRBJ1-2|many|TRBV9|TRBD1
TGTGCCAGCAGCGTAGCCGTTGACAGGGCGATGGATGGCTACACCTTC
CASSVAVDRAMDGYTF
>17|TRBJ2-4|many|TRBV10-3|TRBD1
TGTGCCATCAGCAAACAGGGGGGCCTTCTAGCCAAAAACATTCAGTACTTC
CAISKQGGLLAKNIQYF
>19|TRBJ1-4|few|TRBV3-1|TRBD1
TGTGCCAGCAGCCAAGGATCGACAGGGCGTTATATGGCTAATGAAAAACTGTTTTTT
CASSQGSTGRYMANEKLFF